What follows are 22 T cell receptor beta chains derived from one specimen sequenced in a study of regulatory T cells in long-lasting Graves disease (dated by TCRdb to about 2021). The intended sense of this specimen's time point label: newly diagnosed GD, antithyroid drugs for less than 3 months. For both TCR sequencing and RNA sequencing, RNA was extracted from PBMCs in TRIzol. Libraries were built with multiplex PCR. Sequencing used an Illumina HiSeq 4000. TCR beta libraries were built with iRepertoire HTBI primers and Arm-PCR amplification of CDR3 regions. The raw public reads went through TCRdb reprocessing: fastp at Q25, MiXCR clone calling, in-frame beta chains kept. Under each unique CDR3 protein, matching rows form one entry showing the most common genes and DNA. This sample gives about 220,000 distinct CDR3 sequences in total; about 19% of them show up just once. The ten largest clones represent approximately 12% of the sample.

These data were likewise used in another study, on T cells in Graves' hyperthyroidism and ophthalmopathy.

The sequenced sample was peripheral blood mononuclear cells (PBMCs), obtained at new diagnosis, from a patient treated with antithyroid drugs. These receptors all come from a woman in her 30s with Graves disease. Donor details come from another sample of the same person, matched by shared clones.

This clonotype was observed many times. The chain has TRBV10-2 and TRBJ2-5, with a weak D call TRBD2 (5 bases). The CDR3 runs to 15 residues. The ends were cut back, 2 bases at V and 4 bases at J, with 14 bases in the middle. From germline, CDR1 is WSHSY and CDR2 SAAADI. CDR3 bases: TGCGCCAGCAGTGAGACGGGAACGATAGCAGAGACCCAGTACTTC. This gives the protein CASSETGTIAETQYF.

This clonotype was observed many times. DNA for the CDR3: TGTGGTATACCGGGACAGGGTATGGAGACCCAGTACTTC. Protein sequence: CGIPGQGMETQYF. The V gene is TRBV6-1, the J gene TRBJ2-5, with TRBD1 matching 9 bases. The length of the CDR3 is 13 residues. Germline CDR1 reads MNHNS; CDR2 reads SASEGT.

The chain is built from TRBV30 and TRBJ2-2, with D unclear. The V gene's germline CDR1 is GTSNPN and CDR2 SVGIG (reference sequence). Trimming removed 3 bases from V and 5 bases from J, with 7 bases in between. CDR3 length equals 12 residues. The CDR3 DNA sequence: TGTGCCTGGAGCTGGGGAACCGGGGAGCTGTTTTTT. This gives the protein CAWSWGTGELFF.

On this clonotype: No conserved phenylalanine or tryptophan ends this CDR3, so it is likely a read error. The rearrangement links TRBV2 to TRBJ1-2; TRBD1 aligns across 8 bases. Germline CDR1 is SNHLY and CDR2 is FYNNEI. The CDR3 loop spans 13 amino acids. Trimming removed 7 bases from V and 4 bases from J; junction bases left unmatched: 5. CDR3 residues: CASIVTGGYGYTL. DNA of the CDR3: TGTGCCAGCATCGTTACAGGGGGCTATGGCTACACCCTC.

In its sample, this clonotype was seen many times. This sequence joins TRBV20-1 and TRBJ1-6; 7 bases agree with TRBD1. The trim removed 0 bases at V and 6 bases at J, leaving 2 bases unmatched. CDR3 size: 14 residues. CDR1 is DFQATT and CDR2 is SNEGSKA in the germline V gene (reference sequence). CDR3 protein: CSARETGINSPLHF. CDR3 DNA sequence: TGCAGTGCTAGAGAGACAGGGATTAATTCACCCCTCCACTTT.

Ten or more counts support this clonotype. The rearrangement joins TRBV28 to TRBJ2-3; 8 bases align to TRBD2. Unmatched junction bases numbered 10, after V lost 7 bases and J lost 10 bases. Germline lookup yields CDR1 MDHEN and CDR2 SYDVKM. This CDR3 has 13 residues. The CDR3 DNA follows: TGTGCCAGCAACAGCGGGGGTGTTCAGGCGCAGTATTTT. Translating gives CASNSGGVQAQYF.

This clonotype was observed at least ten times. The chain is built from TRBV6-1 and TRBJ2-5, with D possibly TRBD2 on 5 matching bases. The CDR3 contains 13 residues. CDR1 MNHNS and CDR2 SASEGT come from the germline V gene. V lost 2 bases to trimming and J lost 5 bases, with 9 bases between them. The CDR3 region has the DNA TGTGCCAGCAGTGAATGGGAGACGGAGACCCAGTACTTC. Translated: CASSEWETETQYF.

This clonotype was observed at least ten times. The genes are TRBV20-1 and TRBJ2-5, with TRBD2 identical over 7 bases. Germline loops: CDR1 DFQATT, CDR2 SNEGSKA (reference sequence). The V gene end was trimmed by 6 bases and the J gene end by 4 bases; junction bases not matched to a gene: 20. The CDR3 has 17 residues. CDR3: CSATGDNWAGDPETQYF. The CDR3 coding sequence is TGCAGTGCCACGGGGGATAACTGGGCGGGAGACCCAGAGACCCAGTACTTC.

Ten or more counts support this clonotype. This chain joins TRBV20-1 and TRBJ1-6; perhaps TRBD1 as D (5 bases). Germline assignment: CDR1 DFQATT and CDR2 SNEGSKA (reference sequence). The CDR3 consists of 15 residues. Trimming removed 0 bases from V and 2 bases from J, with 8 bases in between. The CDR3 loop reads CSAREGEAYNSPLHF. In DNA form, the CDR3 reads TGCAGTGCTAGAGAAGGGGAGGCCTATAATTCACCCCTCCACTTT.

This clonotype has ten or more counts. The V and J genes are TRBV5-1 and TRBJ1-2; D may be TRBD1 (6 bases). CDR3 length equals 12 residues. Trimming cost V 1 base and J 8 bases, with 9 bases left between them. Per the germline V gene, CDR1 is SGHRS and CDR2 is YFSETQ. CDR3 in amino acids: CASSLTGRGYTF. Written as DNA, the CDR3 is TGCGCCAGCAGCTTGACAGGGCGCGGCTACACCTTC. The full variable domain, in which reference TRBV5-1 and TRBJ1-2 provide the parts outside the CDR3, is KAGVTQTPRYLIKTRGQQVTLSCSPISGHRSVSWYQQTPGQGLQFLFEYFSETQRNKGNFPGRFSGRQFSNSRSEMNVSTLELGDSALYLCASSLTGRGYTFGSGTRLTVV.

This clonotype occurred a few times. A read error is possible here, since a much larger clone lies one base away. Without the conserved terminal phenylalanine or tryptophan, this CDR3 likely stems from a read error. This chain connects TRBV6-1 to TRBJ2-1, with TRBD2 matching 9 bases. Germline lookup yields CDR1 MNHNS and CDR2 SASEGT. The CDR3 runs 20 residues. CDR3 coding DNA: TGTGCCACCAGTGATAGCAGGTCCCCTAGGGCGGGAGGGGGTCTGAATGAGCAGTTCTAC. Translation: CATSDSRSPRAGGGLNEQFY.

This clonotype was recorded many times. CDR3 sequence reads: CASSQVAQEHSNQPQHF. CDR3 nucleotides: TGTGCCAGCAGCCAAGTCGCACAGGAACATAGCAATCAGCCCCAGCATTTT. V gene TRBV14 combines with J gene TRBJ1-5; maybe TRBD1 (5 bases). Trimming cost V 1 base and J 0 bases, with 13 bases left between them. The CDR3 has 17 amino acids. Germline CDR1 and CDR2: SGHDN and FVKESK.

V usage is TRBV11-2 and J usage is TRBJ2-1; 16 nucleotides line up with TRBD2. The CDR3 has 19 residues. Germline V lookup: CDR1 SGHAT, CDR2 FQNNGV. V was clipped by 5 bases and J by 0 bases; unmatched bases: 7. CDR3 region: CASSASGLAGGRSYNEQFF. Here the CDR3 DNA reads TGTGCCAGCAGCGCATCGGGACTAGCGGGAGGGCGCTCCTACAATGAGCAGTTCTTC.

The rearrangement uses TRBV3-1 and TRBJ2-5; 7 bases line up with TRBD2. V dropped 6 bases and J dropped 2; count of bases not matched to a gene: 3. The CDR3 covers 13 residues. Germline V CDR1 and CDR2: LGHDT, YNNKEL (reference sequence). CDR3 region: CASSREGQETQYF. In DNA form, the CDR3 reads TGTGCCAGCAGTAGGGAGGGGCAAGAGACCCAGTACTTC.

This clonotype was observed many times. This rearrangement joins TRBV6-1 to TRBJ1-5; D is undetermined. Trimming cost V 6 bases and J 0 bases, with 15 bases left between them. There are 16 residues in the CDR3. Per germline, CDR1 MNHNS and CDR2 SASEGT. The CDR3 region is CASSAMGSPSNQPQHF. The CDR3 DNA follows: TGTGCCAGCAGCGCCATGGGATCCCCTAGCAATCAGCCCCAGCATTTT.

This clonotype appeared many times. This sequence joins TRBV12-5 and TRBJ1-2; 10 bases fit TRBD1. CDR3 length: 17 amino acids. Looked up from germline, CDR1 is LGHNT and CDR2 is FRNRAP. The V and J ends lost 5 bases and 0 bases, in that order; junction bases with no gene match: 9. CDR3 sequence: CASGPPGTGVPNYGYTF. CDR3 in DNA: TGTGCTAGTGGTCCTCCCGGGACAGGGGTACCTAACTATGGCTACACCTTC.

This clonotype was recorded a few times. The chain carries TRBV12-3 or TRBV12-4 and TRBJ2-2, with 9 nucleotides matching TRBD2. CDR3 size: 15 residues. The V gene end was trimmed by 1 base and the J gene end by 4 bases; junction bases not matched to a gene: 1. The CDR3 loop is CASSLGGGATGELFF. The CDR3 coding sequence is TGTGCCAGCAGTTTAGGCGGGGGGGCCACCGGGGAGCTGTTTTTT.

This rearrangement joins TRBV7-2 to TRBJ2-7; D is uncertain. The germline CDR1 and CDR2 sequences are SGHTA and FQGNSA. This CDR3 has 11 residues. Deletions cut 0 bases from V and 7 bases from J, with 4 bases between. Here the CDR3 reads CASSLAFEQYF. DNA for the CDR3: TGTGCCAGCAGCTTAGCGTTTGAGCAGTACTTC. Together with reference TRBV7-2 and TRBJ2-7, the CDR3 gives the full variable domain: GAGVSQSPSNKVTEKGKDVELRCDPISGHTALYWYRQSLGQGLEFLIYFQGNSAPDKSGLPSDRFSAERTGGSVSTLTIQRTQQEDSAVYLCASSLAFEQYFGPGTRLTVT.

This clonotype was found many times. This chain uses TRBV5-8 with TRBJ1-5, with 10 bases aligning to TRBD1. V trimming: 4 bases; J trimming: 2 bases; junction bases outside the gene matches: 3. CDR3 length: 15 residues. Germline CDR1 reads SGHTS; CDR2 reads YDEGEE. DNA of the CDR3: TGTGCCAGCAGCGCCGGGACAGGGGGCAATCAGCCCCAGCATTTT. Its translation is CASSAGTGGNQPQHF.

As regards this clonotype: A read error likely explains this, since a far larger clone differs by one base. J is TRBJ1-6 and V is TRBV5-4; 7 bases map to TRBD1. CDR1 SGHNT and CDR2 YYREEE come from the germline V gene (reference sequence). Trimming removed 2 bases from V and 10 bases from J; junction bases left unmatched: 6. This CDR3 has 14 amino acids. The DNA for the CDR3 is TGTGCCAGCAGCTTAGGGACAGTGCAATCACCCCTCCACTTT. It is translated as CASSLGTVQSPLHF.

This clonotype has a count of ten or more. The V and J genes are TRBV6-2 or TRBV6-3 and TRBJ2-3; perhaps TRBD2 as D (6 bases). CDR3 length: 15 residues. V was clipped by 2 bases and J by 7 bases, with 16 bases between them. Germline CDR1 reads MNHEY; CDR2 reads SVGEGT. The CDR3 sequence: CASSYIADPTNTQYF. CDR3 nucleotides: TGTGCCAGCAGTTACATAGCGGACCCCACGAATACGCAGTATTTT.

The chain has TRBV6-2 or TRBV6-3 and TRBJ1-5; tentatively, D is TRBD1 (5 bases). This CDR3 contains 15 residues. Per germline, CDR1 MNHEY and CDR2 SVGEGT. V gave up 5 bases and J gave up 4 bases, with 15 bases separating them. DNA for the CDR3: TGTGCCAGCAGTCTGGGCCAGGGATTGAATCAGCCCCAGCATTTT. Encoded protein: CASSLGQGLNQPQHF.